This TCR beta chain was recorded in a study of beta chain features in type 1 diabetes. CD45RO/CCR7/CD25/CD127/CD95/CD27 staining was used to isolate CD4+ naive, central memory, regulatory and stem cell-like memory cells by sorting. Germline assignment: CDR1 SGHDT and CDR2 YYEEEE. The CDR3 has 11 amino acids. V was cut by 2 bases and J by 5 bases, with 3 bases left in between. cDNA synthesis used the whole RNA isolate, giving expressed TCRB sequences. Sequenced by immunoSEQ multiplex PCR; TCRdb stores in-frame clones only, minus some. The sample has under 450,000 clones, around 14% seen once. The sample taken for sequencing was naive CD4+ T cells from blood. The V call is TRBV5-6, the J call TRBJ2-3; D is undetermined. The sequence was collected from a man aged 25 to 40 in good health. This CDR3 is CASSLKDTQYF. The CDR3 region has the DNA TGTGCCAGCAGCTTAAAAGATACGCAGTATTTT.